Each of the 18 T cell receptor beta chains below was sequenced from the same sample in a study of blood T cells in healthy people across ages. Next came a second PCR, run for about 7 to 12 cycles, which used a sample-barcoded 5' primer along with a J-beta primer mix. MiXCR, applied by TCRdb to the 5' RACE reads, yields one record per CDR3 protein. The sample has about 650,000 distinct CDR3 sequences, roughly 32% seen once. The source material was blood. Every receptor here comes from a woman aged 80 or over in good health.

The sample holds many counts of this clonotype. This chain connects TRBV7-9 to TRBJ2-3; the match to TRBD2 covers 13 bases. The germline CDR1 and CDR2 sequences are SEHNR and FQNEAQ (reference sequence). This CDR3 comprises 15 residues. V lost 5 bases to trimming and J lost 5 bases; unmatched junction nucleotides: 4. CDR3 nucleotides: TGTGCCAGCAGCGCCGGACTAGCGGGGGTAGATACGCAGTATTTT. It codes for CASSAGLAGVDTQYF.

This rearrangement joins TRBV20-1 to TRBJ2-5, with D perhaps matching TRBD1 or TRBD2 (6 bases each). This CDR3 has 13 residues. The ends were cut back, 6 bases at V and 5 bases at J, with 16 bases in the middle. The germline V gene has CDR1 DFQATT and CDR2 SNEGSKA (reference sequence). DNA for the CDR3: TGCAGTGCCAACCCTCGGGGGCGGGAGACCCAGTACTTC. Its translation is CSANPRGRETQYF.

There are many counts of this clonotype. This sequence joins TRBV9 and TRBJ2-3; 16 nucleotides line up with TRBD2. CDR3 length: 15 residues. V shed 0 bases and J 11 bases; nucleotides not matched to a gene: 3. The germline gives CDR1 SGDLS, CDR2 YYNGEE. In nucleotides, the CDR3 is TGTGCCAGCAGCGTAGAGGGACTAGCGGGGGGGATGCAGTATTTT. Amino acid sequence: CASSVEGLAGGMQYF.

The chain is built from TRBV9 and TRBJ1-2; maybe TRBD1 (5 bases). This CDR3 is built from 15 residues. The V and J ends lost 4 bases and 4 bases respectively, with 17 bases between them. In germline, CDR1 is SGDLS, CDR2 YYNGEE. The CDR3 DNA follows: TGTGCCAGCAGCCTCGACGGGGGGACCTTCTATGGCTACACCTTC. Protein product: CASSLDGGTFYGYTF.

The V call is TRBV20-1, the J call TRBJ2-7, with D unclear. Looked up from germline, CDR1 is DFQATT and CDR2 is SNEGSKA (reference sequence). The CDR3 contains 13 residues. V lost 0 bases and J lost 6, with 12 bases in between. CDR3 sequence: CSARDDLSPEQYF. The CDR3 coding sequence is TGCAGTGCTAGAGATGATTTAAGTCCCGAGCAGTACTTC.

Only a few counts were recorded for this clonotype. The genes are TRBV19 and TRBJ1-1; weak D call: TRBD1 (6 bases). The CDR3 is made up of 21 amino acids. Trimming shortened V by 3 bases and J by 0 bases, and 29 bases separated the two germline ends. Germline loops: CDR1 LNHDA, CDR2 SQIVND (reference sequence). Here the CDR3 reads CASSIGEEGFRGARMNTEAFF. CDR3 nucleotide sequence: TGTGCCAGTAGTATTGGCGAGGAGGGATTCCGGGGGGCGCGGATGAACACTGAAGCTTTCTTT. Combining the CDR3 with reference TRBV19 and TRBJ1-1 gives the whole variable domain DGGITQSPKYLFRKEGQNVTLSCEQNLNHDAMYWYRQDPGQGLRLIYYSQIVNDFQKGDIAEGYSVSREKKESFPLTVTSAQKNPTAFYLCASSIGEEGFRGARMNTEAFFGQGTRLTVV.

This clonotype was observed a handful of times. The genes are TRBV30 and TRBJ1-1; D call uncertain. CDR1 and CDR2 (germline): GTSNPN, SVGIG (reference sequence). The germline V and J ends were trimmed by 2 bases and 1 base, with 5 bases remaining between them. The CDR3 length is 12 residues. The CDR3 loop is CAWSPGNTEAFF. The CDR3 DNA reads as TGTGCCTGGAGTCCCGGGAACACTGAAGCTTTCTTT.

In this sample, this clonotype turned up many times. One end of the junction fails to match germline, which may point to a read error. The chain has TRBV5-1 and TRBJ2-5, with TRBD1 matching 8 bases. The CDR3 consists of 14 residues. From germline, CDR1 is SGHRS and CDR2 YFSETQ. CDR3: CASSLGQGRETQYF. As DNA, the CDR3 is TGTGCCAGCAGCTTAGGACAGGGCCGGGAGACCCAGTACTTC.

This clonotype showed up just a few times. The chain combines TRBV4-1 with TRBJ1-2; TRBD1 is a possible D gene (5 bases). The V end was cut by 2 bases, the J end by 3 bases, with 16 bases between. CDR1 is MGHRA, CDR2 YSYEKL, per germline. CDR3 length: 16 residues. CDR3 DNA: TGCGCCAGCAGCCAAATGGGGACTTTCGGGGACTATGGCTACACCTTC. Its protein is CASSQMGTFGDYGYTF.

This clonotype was observed many times. V gene TRBV30 combines with J gene TRBJ1-2; TRBD1 agrees at 9 bases. Per germline, CDR1 GTSNPN and CDR2 SVGIG (reference sequence). The CDR3 is 13 amino acids. V shed 3 bases, J shed 9 bases, and the junction held 8 bases outside the gene matches. The CDR3 DNA sequence: TGTGCCTGGAGGGGCGGACAGGGGTCTAGCTACACCTTC. Protein: CAWRGGQGSSYTF.

In regard to this clonotype: A much more abundant neighbour one base away suggests this may be a read error. The chain joins TRBV25-1 to TRBJ1-2; D is possibly TRBD1 (6 bases). CDR1 and CDR2 (germline): MGHDK, SYGVNS. The CDR3 totals 13 residues. The ends were cut back, 7 bases at V and 7 bases at J, with 16 bases in the middle. The CDR3 coding sequence is TGTGCCAGCACCCTCAGGGGAGGGTTTGGCTACACCTTC. This sequence encodes CASTLRGGFGYTF.

The CDR3 loop is CASTRVGTSGGPYNEQYF. Here the CDR3 DNA reads TGTGCCAGCACCAGAGTGGGGACTAGCGGGGGTCCTTACAATGAGCAGTACTTC. The chain links TRBV6-1 to TRBJ2-5; TRBD2 matches 14 bases. V lost 7 bases and J lost 11; bases outside the gene matches: 21. This CDR3 region has 18 residues. The V gene's germline CDR1 is MNHNS and CDR2 SASEGT.

The V gene is TRBV28, the J gene TRBJ1-2; 8 nucleotides agree with TRBD1. V shed 5 bases, J shed 7 bases, and the junction held 9 bases outside the gene matches. CDR3 length: 14 amino acids. Per the germline V gene, CDR1 is MDHEN and CDR2 is SYDVKM. The CDR3 coding sequence is TGTGCCAGCAGTCCGACTCAGGGGGCGGTTGGCTACACCTTC. Translation gives CASSPTQGAVGYTF.

About this clonotype itself: A much more abundant neighbour one base away suggests this may be a read error. V is TRBV7-2 and J is TRBJ2-7; D unresolved. Germline V gives CDR1 SGHTA, CDR2 FQGNSA. The CDR3 is 15 amino acids. Trimming cost V 5 bases and J 7 bases, with 21 bases left between them. CDR3 sequence (DNA): TGTGCCAGCAGCGTGCCCTTGGGGTCTGTCAATGAGCAGTACTTC. Translating it yields CASSVPLGSVNEQYF.

The CDR3 sequence is CASRTSGRNEEQYF. Here the CDR3 DNA reads TGTGCCAGCAGGACTAGCGGGAGGAATGAAGAGCAGTACTTC. The chain employs TRBV6-2 or TRBV6-3 and TRBJ2-7; 13 nucleotides match TRBD2. The CDR3 spans 14 residues. J lost 7 bases, V lost 6 bases, and 6 bases had no gene match. In germline, CDR1 is MNHEY, CDR2 SVGEGT.

This clonotype was seen repeatedly, ten times or more. The V gene is TRBV20-1, the J gene TRBJ2-4, with D tentatively TRBD2 (5 bases). CDR3 length: 15 residues. Germline assignment: CDR1 DFQATT and CDR2 SNEGSKA (reference sequence). The ends were cut back, 3 bases at V and 0 bases at J, with 12 bases in the middle. CDR3 sequence reads: CSASPADGAKNIQYF. The CDR3 DNA is TGCAGTGCTAGTCCAGCGGACGGAGCCAAAAACATTCAGTACTTC.

This chain uses TRBV6-5 with TRBJ2-4, with a possible D match to TRBD2 (6 bases). This CDR3 has 14 residues. Trimming pared 0 bases from V and 13 bases from J, leaving 16 bases between. CDR1 and CDR2 (germline): MNHEY, SVGAGI. CDR3 protein: CASSYSWGVQEQYF. CDR3 nucleotide sequence: TGTGCCAGCAGTTACTCTTGGGGGGTTCAAGAGCAGTACTTC.

Turning to this clonotype: A clone one base away is much larger, so this may be a read error. J is TRBJ1-1 and V is TRBV20-1; D is possibly TRBD1 (5 bases). Trimming shortened V by 4 bases and J by 2 bases, and 11 bases separated the two germline ends. The CDR3 has 13 residues. The V gene's germline CDR1 is DFQATT and CDR2 SNEGSKA (reference sequence). The CDR3 loop reads CSATGAANTEAFF. The DNA for the CDR3 is TGCAGTGCTACCGGGGCAGCTAACACTGAAGCTTTCTTT.